These T cell receptor beta chains were read from a single sample in a study of blood T cell repertoires in COVID-19. Profiled with immunoSEQ multiplex PCR; TCRdb holds only in-frame clones, not every one. The sample records 210,000 or so clones, more than 70% being singletons. The sample consisted of peripheral blood. These receptors all come from a man over 45 with active or convalescent COVID-19. The conserved cysteine and the conserved F or W are not part of the CDR3 here.

TRBV15	TRBJ2-2	ATSRDRQVAGELF
TRBV7-6	TRBJ2-2	ASRGLLLGGTGELF
TRBV21-1	TRBJ2-7	ASSRGDRAAYEQY
TRBV2	TRBJ1-3	ASRDEWTGLSGNTIY
TRBV11-1	TRBJ2-1	ASSRARLAGYNEQF
TRBV6-2/TRBV6-3	TRBJ2-2	ASSFGAGELF
TRBV5-1	TRBJ2-1	ASSLPTSGLRGNEQF
TRBV7-9	TRBJ1-6	ASSLEGGSPLH
TRBV6-5	TRBJ2-1	ASSPGTGGNEQF
TRBV18	TRBJ2-6	ASSPDTPGANVLT
TRBV12-3/TRBV12-4	TRBJ1-6	ASSPGYNSPLH
TRBV19	TRBJ2-5	ASSVDRGEETQY
TRBV5-4	TRBJ2-2	ASSLGVQGGTGELF
TRBV4-1	TRBJ2-7	ASSQDDISSYEQY
TRBV5-1	TRBJ2-3	ASSSERLTDTQY
TRBV21-1	TRBJ2-7	ASRTIMGLAGGPSHEQY
TRBV27	TRBJ1-6	ASRPGSLTNSPLH
TRBV10-3	TRBJ2-3	AINEVGTADTQY
TRBV4-3	TRBJ2-1	ASSISRSEQF
TRBV19	TRBJ2-2	ASSIGLQVTGELF
TRBV5-1	TRBJ2-7	ASSWTGSYEQY
TRBV7-2	TRBJ2-5	ASSLGGGSQETQY
TRBV4-3	TRBJ2-7	ASSQEGGRREQY
TRBV5-8	TRBJ2-2	ASSNSGLKKPVELF
TRBV2	TRBJ1-4	ASRRLVGEDEKLF
TRBV3-1/TRBV3-2	TRBJ2-1	ASRRLAGDYNEQF
TRBV20-1	TRBJ1-4	SARGGQKLF
TRBV5-6	TRBJ2-3	ASSSVAGPGTDTQY
TRBV2	TRBJ2-7	ASIGTSQLPYEQY
TRBV6-6	TRBJ2-3	AAGGRATSTDTQY
TRBV30	TRBJ1-5	AWSVGGVSNQPQH
TRBV28	TRBJ2-7	ASSPGGRGTYEQY
TRBV5-1	TRBJ2-5	ASSHGLAPNQETQY
TRBV20-1	TRBJ2-5	SAANKETQY
TRBV10-3	TRBJ1-5	AISGDRASNQPQH
TRBV6-5	TRBJ1-2	ASSYSRAVYGYT
TRBV7-2	TRBJ2-5	ASSTGGQETQY
TRBV14	TRBJ1-4	ASSQQGWTEKLF
TRBV11-2	TRBJ1-1	ASSLRGTLNTEAF
TRBV19	TRBJ1-5	ASSTTGTTDNQPQH
TRBV7-8	TRBJ1-1	ASSREGEAF
TRBV5-1	TRBJ2-7	ASSSSASGPPYEQY